One sample yielded the 27 T cell receptor beta chains listed below, sequenced in a study of response to subunit inactivated influenza vaccine. TCRdb used MiXCR to reprocess the RT-PCR reads, holding one entry per CDR3 protein. The sample records about 500,000 distinct CDR3 sequences, roughly 13% being singletons. The material was PBMCs from blood, obtained more than 35 days after vaccination. These receptor sequences come from a man in his forties or fifties who received an inactivated influenza vaccine.

V and J are TRBV12-3 or TRBV12-4 and TRBJ1-1; no reliable D call. The CDR3 consists of 14 residues. Trimming pared 2 bases from V and 5 bases from J, leaving 12 bases between. CDR3 nucleotide sequence: TGTGCCAGCAGTTTATTCGGGGTTGGAACTGAAGCTTTCTTT. Translating it yields CASSLFGVGTEAFF.

A word on this clonotype: An end of the junction does not agree with germline; a read error may underlie this. This rearrangement joins TRBV5-7 to TRBJ2-7; D is unclear. TRBV5-7 qualifies as an ORF whose function is uncertain. The CDR3 spans 14 residues. In nucleotides, the CDR3 is TGTGCCATCAGCCCCGGGCTCTCCTCCTACGAGCAGTACTTC. Translating it yields CAISPGLSSYEQYF.

Note on this clonotype: Mismatch with germline at one junction end may stem from a read error. The gene calls are TRBV2 and TRBJ2-4; D unresolved. The CDR3 sequence is 14 residues long. Germline V CDR1 and CDR2: SNHLY, FYNNEI. The CDR3 sequence is CASREGWAKNIQYF. CDR3 DNA sequence: TGTGCCAGCAGAGAAGGGTGGGCCAAAAACATTCAGTACTTC.

The rearrangement uses TRBV29-1 and TRBJ1-1; a possible D gene is TRBD1 (5 bases). CDR3 length: 13 amino acids. Trimming removed 6 bases from V and 0 bases from J, with 11 bases in between. Germline V gene data show CDR1 as SQVTM and CDR2 as ANQGSEA. CDR3 amino acids: CSVAGRMNTEAFF. The CDR3 DNA is TGCAGCGTGGCAGGGCGGATGAACACTGAAGCTTTCTTT.

This clonotype was seen a handful of times. The gene calls are TRBV4-2 and TRBJ2-3; a possible D gene is TRBD2 (6 bases). The CDR3 loop spans 13 amino acids. Germline V gene sequence: CDR1 LGHNA, CDR2 YNFKEQ. Trimming pared 3 bases from V and 5 bases from J, leaving 9 bases between. The CDR3 DNA reads as TGTGCCAGCAGCCAGGGTAGCGGAGATACGCAGTATTTT. Translating gives CASSQGSGDTQYF.

This chain links TRBV20-1 with TRBJ1-1; D ambiguous. CDR3 length: 14 amino acids. The V and J ends lost 6 bases and 0 bases respectively, with 14 bases between them. The V gene's germline CDR1 is DFQATT and CDR2 SNEGSKA (reference sequence). The chain's CDR3 is CSAQPRVVNTEAFF. CDR3 nucleotides: TGCAGTGCACAACCGAGGGTAGTGAACACTGAAGCTTTCTTT.

This chain connects TRBV2 to TRBJ2-1; TRBD1 matches at 8 bases. With V trimmed by 4 bases and J by 4 bases, 6 bases remained unmatched. Looked up from germline, CDR1 is SNHLY and CDR2 is FYNNEI. The CDR3 spans 15 residues. The CDR3 protein is CASSAPGQVYNEQFF. As DNA, the CDR3 is TGTGCCAGCAGTGCCCCGGGACAGGTTTACAATGAGCAGTTCTTC.

This clonotype appeared a few times. This chain uses TRBV20-1 with TRBJ1-5; D is ambiguous. This CDR3 contains 16 residues. Germline-derived CDR1 and CDR2 are DFQATT and SNEGSKA (reference sequence). Trimming shortened V by 6 bases and J by 1 base, and 19 bases separated the two germline ends. In nucleotides, the CDR3 is TGCAGTGCGCGGACTATGGGGATTTTAAGCAATCAGCCCCAGCATTTT. Amino acid sequence: CSARTMGILSNQPQHF.

This clonotype was observed a handful of times. The gene calls are TRBV6-5 and TRBJ2-7, with TRBD1 identical over 8 bases. Germline CDR1 MNHEY, CDR2 SVGAGI. The CDR3 consists of 14 residues. With V trimmed by 4 bases and J by 1 base, 3 bases remained unmatched. The DNA of the CDR3 is TGTGCCAGCAGTTGGGACAGGAGGTCCTACGAGCAGTACTTC. It is translated as CASSWDRRSYEQYF.

The chain combines TRBV12-3 or TRBV12-4 with TRBJ1-5, with D unresolved. Trimming cost V 3 bases and J 5 bases, with 11 bases left between them. CDR3 length: 14 residues. CDR3 amino acids: CASSFWNLDQPQHF. Written as DNA, the CDR3 is TGTGCCAGCAGTTTTTGGAATTTGGATCAGCCCCAGCATTTT.

This clonotype has only a few counts. The chain employs TRBV6-5 and TRBJ1-2, with D unresolved. The CDR3 runs to 15 residues. V lost 0 bases and J 2 bases, leaving 10 bases between the germline ends. CDR1 is MNHEY and CDR2 is SVGAGI in the germline V gene. CDR3 in DNA: TGTGCCAGCAGTTACTCGAGCCCAGAAAACTATGGCTACACCTTC. It specifies CASSYSSPENYGYTF.

This clonotype was found many times. The chain recombines TRBV11-2 with TRBJ2-3; 7 nucleotides match TRBD1. V was clipped by 0 bases and J by 11 bases; unmatched bases: 11. Germline values: CDR1 SGHAT, CDR2 FQNNGV. CDR3 length equals 15 residues. For the CDR3, the DNA is TGTGCCAGCAGCTTAGATAGGACAGGCGGATTCGGGCAGTATTTT. Its translation is CASSLDRTGGFGQYF. The variable domain in full, with the rest retrieved from reference TRBV11-2 and TRBJ2-3, is EAGVAQSPRYKIIEKRQSVAFWCNPISGHATLYWYQQILGQGPKLLIQFQNNGVVDDSQLPKDRFSAERLKGVDSTLKIQPAKLEDSAVYLCASSLDRTGGFGQYFGPGTRLTVL.

This clonotype has more than one count but fewer than ten. This sequence joins TRBV4-1 and TRBJ2-7, with TRBD1 matching over 7 bases. CDR3 size: 15 residues. Per the germline V gene, CDR1 is MGHRA and CDR2 is YSYEKL. After removal of 5 bases from V and 1 base from J, the junction contained 8 bases not matched to a gene. The CDR3 sequence: CASSTAWDRSYEQYF. CDR3 DNA sequence: TGCGCCAGCAGCACCGCCTGGGACAGATCCTACGAGCAGTACTTC.

V and J are TRBV12-3 or TRBV12-4 and TRBJ1-1; TRBD1 matches 8 bases. V trimming: 6 bases; J trimming: 5 bases; junction bases outside the gene matches: 5. The CDR3 runs to 13 residues. The CDR3 sequence is CASRQGVQTEAFF. The CDR3 DNA reads as TGTGCCAGCAGACAGGGGGTACAGACTGAAGCTTTCTTT.

This clonotype was seen ten or more times. The chain has TRBV20-1 and TRBJ2-1; a possible D gene is TRBD1 (7 bases). The ends were cut back, 6 bases at V and 8 bases at J, with 14 bases in the middle. This CDR3 contains 12 residues. Germline CDR1 DFQATT, CDR2 SNEGSKA (reference sequence). The CDR3 DNA follows: TGCAGTGCCGGCAGGGGGGCGGATGAGCAGTTCTTC. Amino acid sequence: CSAGRGADEQFF.

This chain links TRBV6-2 or TRBV6-3 with TRBJ2-3, with TRBD2 identical over 11 bases. There are 18 residues in the CDR3. Germline V CDR1 and CDR2: MNHEY, SVGEGT. V shed 0 bases and J 7 bases; nucleotides not matched to a gene: 12. CDR3 residues: CASSYSLTSGTGVNTQYF. CDR3 coding DNA: TGTGCCAGCAGTTACTCGTTGACTAGCGGGACCGGAGTGAATACGCAGTATTTT.

Only a few counts were recorded for this clonotype. The V call is TRBV20-1, the J call TRBJ2-1, with 10 positions matching TRBD2. The CDR3 contains 18 residues. The germline V gene has CDR1 DFQATT and CDR2 SNEGSKA (reference sequence). Trimming cost V 3 bases and J 0 bases; bases outside gene matches: 11. The CDR3: CSARAGLAGEISYNEQFF. CDR3 bases: TGCAGTGCTAGGGCCGGGCTAGCGGGAGAGATCTCCTACAATGAGCAGTTCTTC.

This clonotype has a handful of counts. The chain is built from TRBV20-1 and TRBJ2-2; TRBD2 aligns across 8 bases. Germline values: CDR1 DFQATT, CDR2 SNEGSKA (reference sequence). The junction had 6 bases not matched to a gene; V was cut back by 2 bases and J by 7 bases. The CDR3 is made up of 14 amino acids. The chain's CDR3 is CSARTGGRNGELFF. The CDR3 DNA sequence: TGCAGTGCTAGAACGGGGGGGCGGAACGGGGAGCTGTTTTTT.

This rearrangement joins TRBV20-1 to TRBJ2-3; 7 nucleotides line up with TRBD2. Germline-derived CDR1 and CDR2 are DFQATT and SNEGSKA (reference sequence). This CDR3 contains 15 residues. J gave up 9 bases and V 6 bases, and 18 bases lay outside the gene matches. In DNA, the CDR3 is TGCAGTGCCACCGGGAGTGGGGAGGGCCGCGGGACGCAGTATTTT. Protein sequence: CSATGSGEGRGTQYF.

This clonotype has only a few counts. The V gene is TRBV5-4, the J gene TRBJ1-1; 8 bases map to TRBD1. Germline CDR1 and CDR2: SGHNT and YYREEE (reference sequence). The trim removed 4 bases at V and 4 bases at J, leaving 6 bases unmatched. The CDR3 covers 14 residues. The CDR3 nucleotides read TGTGCCAGCAGCCCACAGGGGGTATTCACTGAAGCTTTCTTT. Its protein product is CASSPQGVFTEAFF. Drawing the rest from reference TRBV5-4 and TRBJ1-1, the complete variable domain is ETGVTQSPTHLIKTRGQQVTLRCSSQSGHNTVSWYQQALGQGPQFIFQYYREEENGRGNFPPRFSGLQFPNYSSELNVNALELDDSALYLCASSPQGVFTEAFFGQGTRLTVV.

This clonotype was observed at least ten times. The V gene is TRBV11-2, the J gene TRBJ2-1; the D gene is possibly TRBD2 (5 bases). CDR1 SGHAT and CDR2 FQNNGV come from the germline V gene. The V end was cut by 3 bases, the J end by 9 bases, with 15 bases between. The CDR3 consists of 14 residues. DNA of the CDR3: TGTGCCAGCAGCTTCGCACCGGGGAAGGGTGAGCAGTTCTTC. It encodes CASSFAPGKGEQFF.

This clonotype was observed a few times. The V call is TRBV20-1, the J call TRBJ2-5, with D uncertain. Germline loops: CDR1 DFQATT, CDR2 SNEGSKA (reference sequence). Between the trimmed V and J ends, which lost 1 base and 9 bases, there was a span of 21 bases. This CDR3 is 15 amino acids long. CDR3 nucleotides: TGCAGTGCTAGAGTTTCGGGCAGCCCAAGTCAGCCCCAGTACTTC. Residues: CSARVSGSPSQPQYF.

This clonotype was detected many times. J is TRBJ2-1 and V is TRBV20-1, with 10 nucleotides matching TRBD2. The CDR3 contains 14 residues. With V trimmed by 6 bases and J by 8 bases, 10 bases remained unmatched. Per the germline V gene, CDR1 is DFQATT and CDR2 is SNEGSKA (reference sequence). The CDR3: CSALGASGSYEQFF. As DNA, the CDR3 is TGCAGTGCCCTGGGGGCTAGCGGGAGCTATGAGCAGTTCTTC.

This clonotype was seen a few times. The CDR3 reads CASSVAGTDEQFF. The CDR3 DNA follows: TGCGCCAGCAGCGTCGCCGGGACCGACGAGCAGTTCTTC. The chain couples TRBV5-1 to TRBJ2-1, with D perhaps being TRBD1 or TRBD2 (5 bases each). The CDR3 has 13 residues. CDR1 and CDR2 from the germline V gene are SGHRS and YFSETQ. V was trimmed by 4 bases and J by 10 bases, leaving 15 bases between them.

The rearrangement links TRBV20-1 to TRBJ1-5, with D maybe TRBD1 (6 bases). CDR3 length: 16 residues. Germline CDR1 and CDR2: DFQATT and SNEGSKA (reference sequence). Trimming pared 6 bases from V and 3 bases from J, leaving 21 bases between. For the CDR3, the DNA is TGCAGTGCCCCAGAAGGGGGTACTGGAGTCAATCAGCCCCAGCATTTT. Amino acid sequence: CSAPEGGTGVNQPQHF.

The rearrangement joins TRBV12-3 or TRBV12-4 to TRBJ1-2, with D uncertain. The germline V and J ends were trimmed by 5 bases and 4 bases, with 8 bases remaining between them. The CDR3 loop spans 12 amino acids. CDR3 nucleotides: TGTGCCAGCAGTCGGCACCCCTATGGCTACACCTTC. Encoded protein: CASSRHPYGYTF.

The rearrangement uses TRBV11-2 and TRBJ2-4; 10 bases line up with TRBD1. Per germline, CDR1 SGHAT and CDR2 FQNNGV. The trim removed 1 base at V and 7 bases at J, leaving 7 bases unmatched. The CDR3 is 16 residues long. Here the CDR3 reads CASSLADRGRGNIQYF. The CDR3 DNA reads as TGTGCCAGCAGCTTAGCTGACAGGGGGCGCGGTAACATTCAGTACTTC.